This T cell receptor (beta chain) is from a study of CD4+ T cells in melanoma. Study conclusions and caveats: Reportedly, melanoma neoantigen-specific CD4+ T cells showed varied differentiation states. A reported correlation linked neoantigen-specific CD4+ T cells to CD8+, macrophage and B cell function.

For this clone: What it binds is not known.

Here immunoSEQ multiplex PCR was the method, and the copy in TCRdb shows in-frame clones only, minus some. The table records roughly 9,600 clones, around 67% of them present only once. The CDR3 is made up of 17 amino acids. CDR1 is MDHEN, CDR2 SYDVKM, per germline. With 3 bases clipped from V and 4 bases from J, the junction kept 12 bases outside the gene matches. Sequencing was done on a sample of cells from a culture (not recorded whether cultured in vitro). This receptor was identified in a human donor with melanoma. This chain connects TRBV28 to TRBJ1-2; TRBD1 matches 9 bases. The CDR3 region is CASSFVTATGGGYGYTF. In DNA form, the CDR3 reads TGTGCCAGCAGTTTCGTAACTGCGACAGGGGGTGGCTATGGCTACACCTTC.